This entry lists 4 T cell receptor beta chains sequenced from one sample in a study of OX40 agonist ivuxolimab in advanced cancers. Sequencing was performed with immunoSEQ multiplex PCR; in TCRdb, only in-frame clones are kept and a portion is missing. Of over 60,000 clones in the sample, about 91% were seen once. Sequencing was performed on CD4+ or CD8+ T cells sorted from blood, taken in a trial of the OX40 agonist ivuxolimab. The receptor set was obtained from an adult with an advanced solid tumor such as melanoma, head and neck, liver or kidney cancer.

This chain connects TRBV6-1 to TRBJ1-2, with TRBD1 identical over 7 bases. V trimming: 8 bases; J trimming: 4 bases; junction bases outside the gene matches: 7. CDR3 size: 13 residues. Germline V gene data show CDR1 as MNHNS and CDR2 as SASEGT. The chain's CDR3 is CASRAQGFYGYTF. Here the CDR3 DNA reads TGTGCCAGCCGGGCACAGGGGTTCTATGGCTACACCTTC.

The chain employs TRBV7-9 and TRBJ1-4; D is unresolved. The CDR3 totals 13 residues. Per the germline V gene, CDR1 is SEHNR and CDR2 is FQNEAQ (reference sequence). Trimming removed 1 base at V and 7 bases at J, with 7 bases between. The CDR3 loop is CASSLGTGEKLFF. The DNA for the CDR3 is TGTGCCAGCAGCTTAGGGACGGGTGAAAAACTGTTTTTT.

The chain uses TRBV7-8 and TRBJ2-1; 13 bases agree with TRBD2. Germline CDR1 is SGHVS and CDR2 is FQNEAQ. V lost 5 bases and J lost 9; bases outside the gene matches: 10. The length of the CDR3 is 16 residues. The CDR3 region has the DNA TGTGCCAGCAGCCCTATTCGACTAGCGGGAGGTACTGAGCAGTTCTTC. Protein: CASSPIRLAGGTEQFF.

The genes are TRBV4-1 and TRBJ2-6; D is unresolved. Between the trimmed V and J ends, which lost 0 bases and 2 bases, there was a span of 11 bases. CDR3 length: 17 amino acids. From germline, CDR1 is MGHRA and CDR2 YSYEKL. The CDR3 here is CASSQEVIPTGANVLTF. CDR3 in DNA: TGCGCCAGCAGCCAAGAGGTCATTCCCACTGGGGCCAACGTCCTGACTTTC.